This record looks at one T cell receptor (beta chain) sequence and its context. Its specificity is not known. Purities in excess of 95% were seen in all sorted populations. Investigators reverse transcribed all isolated RNA, so they sequenced expressed TCRB transcripts. Data came from immunoSEQ multiplex PCR; TCRdb stores just in-frame clones and leaves some out. The sample includes about half a million clones, about 30% of them seen just once. Trimming pared 1 base from V and 7 bases from J, leaving 17 bases between. The germline CDR1 and CDR2 sequences are GTSNPN and SVGIG (reference sequence). This CDR3 is built from 14 residues. The source of the sample is a study of beta chain features in type 1 diabetes. Whole-study findings and limits: HLA influence on TCRB rearrangement stayed unresolved here.

This receptor was identified in a man younger than 35 in good health. V usage is TRBV30 and J usage is TRBJ2-7; no clear D gene. Source material: naive CD4+ T cells from blood. The CDR3 loop is CAWSATVRPGEQYF. The CDR3 DNA follows: TGTGCCTGGAGTGCTACTGTACGACCCGGGGAGCAGTACTTC.